This T cell receptor (beta chain) is from a study of T cells in localized non-small cell lung cancer. Study-wide results and limits: A median of roughly 52 of the top 100 tumor clones appeared in adjacent lung, which was paired and uninvolved.

This clone was counted only a few times. Its antigen is unidentified. Data came from immunoSEQ multiplex PCR; TCRdb stores just in-frame clones and leaves some out. The table lists some 3,700 clones, just under 25% of them singletons, with about 27% in the top ten. This CDR3 is built from 14 residues. V lost 8 bases to trimming and J lost 7 bases, with 17 bases between them. CDR1 MNHGY and CDR2 SAAAGT come from the germline V gene. The V gene is TRBV6-8, the J gene TRBJ1-4; D is undetermined. The sequence came from a woman aged 35-75 years with stage I lung adenocarcinoma. Here the sequenced sample was lung tumor tissue, taken before any cancer treatment. CDR3 region: CASSSLRGSEKLFF. DNA of the CDR3: TGTGCCAGCTCAAGCCTCCGAGGGAGTGAAAAACTGTTTTTT.